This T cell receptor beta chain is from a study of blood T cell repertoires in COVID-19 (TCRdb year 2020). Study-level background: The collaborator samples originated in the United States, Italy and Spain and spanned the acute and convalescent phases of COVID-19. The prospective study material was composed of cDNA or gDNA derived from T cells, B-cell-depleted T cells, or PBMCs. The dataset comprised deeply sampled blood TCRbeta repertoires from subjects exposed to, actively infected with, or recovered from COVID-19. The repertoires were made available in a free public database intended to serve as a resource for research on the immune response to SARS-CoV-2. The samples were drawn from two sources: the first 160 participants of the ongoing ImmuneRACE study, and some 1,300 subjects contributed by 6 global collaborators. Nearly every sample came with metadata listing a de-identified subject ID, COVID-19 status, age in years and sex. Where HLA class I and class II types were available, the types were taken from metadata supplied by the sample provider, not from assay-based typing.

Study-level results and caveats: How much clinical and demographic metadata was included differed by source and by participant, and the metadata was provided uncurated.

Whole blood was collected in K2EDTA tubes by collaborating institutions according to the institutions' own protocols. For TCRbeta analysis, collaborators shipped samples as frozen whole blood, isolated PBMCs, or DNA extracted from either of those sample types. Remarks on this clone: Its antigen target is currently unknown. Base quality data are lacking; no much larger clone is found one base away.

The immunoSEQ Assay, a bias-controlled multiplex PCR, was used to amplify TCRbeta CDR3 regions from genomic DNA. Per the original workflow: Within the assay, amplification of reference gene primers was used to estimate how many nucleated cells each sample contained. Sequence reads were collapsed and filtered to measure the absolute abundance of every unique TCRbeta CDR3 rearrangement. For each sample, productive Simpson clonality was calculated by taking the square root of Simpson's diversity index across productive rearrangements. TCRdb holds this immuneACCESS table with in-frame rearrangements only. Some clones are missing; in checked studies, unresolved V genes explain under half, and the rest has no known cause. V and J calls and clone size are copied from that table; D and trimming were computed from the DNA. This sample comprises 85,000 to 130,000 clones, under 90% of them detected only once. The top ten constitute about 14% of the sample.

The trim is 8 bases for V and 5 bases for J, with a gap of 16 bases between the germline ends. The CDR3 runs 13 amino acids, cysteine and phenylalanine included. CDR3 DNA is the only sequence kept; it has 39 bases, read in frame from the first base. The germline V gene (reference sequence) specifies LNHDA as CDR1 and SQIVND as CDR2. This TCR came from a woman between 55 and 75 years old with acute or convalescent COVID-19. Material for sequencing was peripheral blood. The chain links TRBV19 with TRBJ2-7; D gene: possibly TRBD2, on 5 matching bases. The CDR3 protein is CASSQREEDEQYF. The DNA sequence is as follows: TGTGCCAGTTCCCAACGGGAAGAAGACGAGCAGTACTTC.